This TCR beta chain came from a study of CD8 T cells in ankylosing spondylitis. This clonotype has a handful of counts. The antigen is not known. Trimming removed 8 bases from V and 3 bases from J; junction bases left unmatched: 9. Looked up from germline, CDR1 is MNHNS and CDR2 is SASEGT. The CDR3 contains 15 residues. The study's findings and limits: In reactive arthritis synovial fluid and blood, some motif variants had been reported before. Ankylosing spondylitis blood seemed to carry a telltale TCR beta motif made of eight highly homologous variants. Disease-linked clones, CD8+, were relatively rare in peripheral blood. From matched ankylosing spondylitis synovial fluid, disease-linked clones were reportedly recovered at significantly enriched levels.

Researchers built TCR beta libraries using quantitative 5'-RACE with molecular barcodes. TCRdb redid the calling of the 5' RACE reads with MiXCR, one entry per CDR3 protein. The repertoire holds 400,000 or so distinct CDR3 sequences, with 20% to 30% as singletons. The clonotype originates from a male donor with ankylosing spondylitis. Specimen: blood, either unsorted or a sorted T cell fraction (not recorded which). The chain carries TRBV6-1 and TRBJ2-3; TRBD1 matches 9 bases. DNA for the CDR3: TGTGCCAGCGGGGACAGGGCCGAAGGGACAGATACGCAGTATTTT. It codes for CASGDRAEGTDTQYF.